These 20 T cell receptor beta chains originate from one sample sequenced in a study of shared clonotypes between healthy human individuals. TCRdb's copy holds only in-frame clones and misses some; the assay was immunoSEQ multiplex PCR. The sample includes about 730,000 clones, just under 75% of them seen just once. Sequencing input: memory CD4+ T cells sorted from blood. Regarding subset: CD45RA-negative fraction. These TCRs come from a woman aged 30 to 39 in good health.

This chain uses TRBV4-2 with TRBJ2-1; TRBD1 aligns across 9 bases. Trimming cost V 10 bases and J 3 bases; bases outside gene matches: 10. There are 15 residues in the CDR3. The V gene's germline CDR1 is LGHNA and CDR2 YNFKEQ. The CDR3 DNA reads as TGTGCCACCTCGGTCGGGGACAGGGACTACAATGAGCAGTTCTTC. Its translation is CATSVGDRDYNEQFF.

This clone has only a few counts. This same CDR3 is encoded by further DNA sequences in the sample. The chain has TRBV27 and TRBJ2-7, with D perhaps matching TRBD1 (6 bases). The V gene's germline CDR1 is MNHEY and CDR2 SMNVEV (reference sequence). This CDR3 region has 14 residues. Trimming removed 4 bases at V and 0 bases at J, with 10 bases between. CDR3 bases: TGTGCCAGCAGTTGGGGGACACCCTCCTACGAGCAGTACTTC. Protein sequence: CASSWGTPSYEQYF.

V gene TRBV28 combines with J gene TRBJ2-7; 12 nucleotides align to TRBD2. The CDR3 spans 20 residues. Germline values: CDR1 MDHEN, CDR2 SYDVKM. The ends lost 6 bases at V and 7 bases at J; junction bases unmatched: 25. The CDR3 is CASSPVSDGGLAGSAFEQYF. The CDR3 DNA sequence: TGTGCCAGCAGCCCCGTATCAGACGGAGGACTAGCGGGATCTGCGTTTGAGCAGTACTTC.

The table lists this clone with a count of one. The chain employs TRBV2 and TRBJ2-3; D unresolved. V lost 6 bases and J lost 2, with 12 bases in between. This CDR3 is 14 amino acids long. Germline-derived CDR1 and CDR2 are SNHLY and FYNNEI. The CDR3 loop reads CASRATEDTDTQYF. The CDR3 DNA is TGTGCCAGCAGGGCTACAGAAGACACAGATACGCAGTATTTT.

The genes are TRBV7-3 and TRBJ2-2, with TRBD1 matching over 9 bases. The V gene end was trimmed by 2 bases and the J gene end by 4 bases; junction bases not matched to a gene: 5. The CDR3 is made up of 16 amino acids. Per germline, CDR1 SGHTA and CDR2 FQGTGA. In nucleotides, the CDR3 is TGTGCCAGCAGCTTAGGGACAGGGCCGAGCACCGGGGAGCTGTTTTTT. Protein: CASSLGTGPSTGELFF.

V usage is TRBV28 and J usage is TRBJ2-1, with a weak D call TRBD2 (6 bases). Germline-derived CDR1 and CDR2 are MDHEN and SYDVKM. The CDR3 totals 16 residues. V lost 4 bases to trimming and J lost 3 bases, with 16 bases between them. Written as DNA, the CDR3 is TGTGCCAGCAGTTCACCCAGCCAGACTAGCTACAATGAGCAGTTCTTC. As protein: CASSSPSQTSYNEQFF.

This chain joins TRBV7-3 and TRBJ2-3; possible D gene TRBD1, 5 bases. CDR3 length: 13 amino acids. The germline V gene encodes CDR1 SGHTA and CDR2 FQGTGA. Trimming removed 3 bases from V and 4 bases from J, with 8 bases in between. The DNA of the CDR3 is TGTGCCAGCAGCTTTACAGGTTCAGATACGCAGTATTTT. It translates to CASSFTGSDTQYF.

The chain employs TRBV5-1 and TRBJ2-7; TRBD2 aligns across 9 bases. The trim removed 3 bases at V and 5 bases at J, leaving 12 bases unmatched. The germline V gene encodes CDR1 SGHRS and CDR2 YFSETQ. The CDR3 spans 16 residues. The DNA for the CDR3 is TGCGCCAGCAGCTCGGCTCCTAGCGGGATGAGTAACGAGCAGTACTTC. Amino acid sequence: CASSSAPSGMSNEQYF.

The CDR3, as DNA: TGTGCCAGTAGTACCTGGGGTAGCGGGAAAGAGACCCAGTACTTC. Its protein product is CASSTWGSGKETQYF. This rearrangement joins TRBV19 to TRBJ2-5; 8 bases align to TRBD2. CDR3 length: 15 amino acids. Germline loops: CDR1 LNHDA, CDR2 SQIVND (reference sequence). V gave up 4 bases and J gave up 3 bases; unmatched junction bases: 7.

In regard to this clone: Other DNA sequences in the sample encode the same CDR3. CDR3 sequence reads: CASSLSSGAYNEQFF. The CDR3 region has the DNA TGCGCCAGCAGCTTGTCTAGCGGGGCTTACAATGAGCAGTTCTTC. The gene calls are TRBV5-1 and TRBJ2-1, with 9 bases that match TRBD2. Losses at the gene ends were 1 base for V and 4 bases for J; bases not matched to a gene: 3. Germline CDR1 and CDR2: SGHRS and YFSETQ. The CDR3 is made up of 15 amino acids.

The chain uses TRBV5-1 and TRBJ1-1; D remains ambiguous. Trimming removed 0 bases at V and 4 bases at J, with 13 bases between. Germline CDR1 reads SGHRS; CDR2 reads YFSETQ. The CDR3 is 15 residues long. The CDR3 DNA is TGCGCCAGCAGCTTGGGAGTGGAAATGGGCACTGAAGCTTTCTTT. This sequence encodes CASSLGVEMGTEAFF.

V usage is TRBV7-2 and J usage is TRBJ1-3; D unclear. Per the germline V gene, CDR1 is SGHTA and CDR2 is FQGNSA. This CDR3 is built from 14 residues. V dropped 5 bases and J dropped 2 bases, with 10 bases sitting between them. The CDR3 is CASSPRTAGNTIYF. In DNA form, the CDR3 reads TGTGCCAGCAGCCCCCGTACGGCTGGAAACACCATATATTTT.

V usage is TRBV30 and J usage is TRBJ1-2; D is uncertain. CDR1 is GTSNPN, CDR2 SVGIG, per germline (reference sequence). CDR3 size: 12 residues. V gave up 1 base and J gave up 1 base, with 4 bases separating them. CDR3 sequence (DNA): TGTGCCTGGAGTGACGGTAACTATGGCTACACCTTC. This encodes CAWSDGNYGYTF. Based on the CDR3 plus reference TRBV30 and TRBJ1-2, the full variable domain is SQTIHQWPATLVQPVGSPLSLECTVEGTSNPNLYWYRQAAGRGLQLLFYSVGIGQISSEVPQNLSASRPQDRQFILSSKKLLLSDSGFYLCAWSDGNYGYTFGSGTRLTVV.

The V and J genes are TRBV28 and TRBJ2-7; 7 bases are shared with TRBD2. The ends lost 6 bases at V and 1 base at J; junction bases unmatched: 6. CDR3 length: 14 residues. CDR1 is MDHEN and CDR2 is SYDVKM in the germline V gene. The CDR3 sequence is CASSTDGGSYEQYF. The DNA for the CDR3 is TGTGCCAGCAGCACGGACGGGGGGTCCTACGAGCAGTACTTC.

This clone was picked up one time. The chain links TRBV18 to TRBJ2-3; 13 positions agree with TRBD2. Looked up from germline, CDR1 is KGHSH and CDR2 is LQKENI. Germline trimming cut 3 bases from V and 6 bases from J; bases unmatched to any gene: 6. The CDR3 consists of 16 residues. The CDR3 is CASSPRGLAGSDTQYF. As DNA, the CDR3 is TGTGCCAGCTCACCCCGGGGACTAGCGGGATCGGATACGCAGTATTTT. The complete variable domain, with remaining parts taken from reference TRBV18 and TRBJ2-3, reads NAGVMQNPRHLVRRRGQEARLRCSPMKGHSHVYWYRQLPEEGLKFMVYLQKENIIDESGMPKERFSAEFPKEGPSILRIQQVVRGDSAAYFCASSPRGLAGSDTQYFGPGTRLTVL.

In DNA, the CDR3 is TGTGCCAGCTCACCGAGGGTACCTAATGAAAAACTGTTTTTT. Protein product: CASSPRVPNEKLFF. V usage is TRBV18 and J usage is TRBJ1-4; D is unresolved. Germline V CDR1 and CDR2: KGHSH, LQKENI. Between the trimmed V and J ends, which lost 3 bases and 3 bases, there was a span of 8 bases. This CDR3 comprises 14 residues. The full variable domain, rest sourced from reference TRBV18 and TRBJ1-4, is NAGVMQNPRHLVRRRGQEARLRCSPMKGHSHVYWYRQLPEEGLKFMVYLQKENIIDESGMPKERFSAEFPKEGPSILRIQQVVRGDSAAYFCASSPRVPNEKLFFGSGTQLSVL.

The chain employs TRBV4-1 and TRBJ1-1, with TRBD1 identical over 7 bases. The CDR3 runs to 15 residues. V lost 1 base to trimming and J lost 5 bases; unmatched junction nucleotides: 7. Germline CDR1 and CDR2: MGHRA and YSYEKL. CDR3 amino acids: CASSQAYRGGTEAFF. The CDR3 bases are TGCGCCAGCAGCCAAGCGTACAGGGGTGGGACTGAAGCTTTCTTT.

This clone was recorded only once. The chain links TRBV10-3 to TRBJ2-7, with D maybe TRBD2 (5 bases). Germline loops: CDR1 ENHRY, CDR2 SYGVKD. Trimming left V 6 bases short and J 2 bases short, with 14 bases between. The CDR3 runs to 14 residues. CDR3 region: CAISGLQATYEQYF. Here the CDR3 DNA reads TGTGCCATCAGCGGACTGCAGGCCACCTACGAGCAGTACTTC.

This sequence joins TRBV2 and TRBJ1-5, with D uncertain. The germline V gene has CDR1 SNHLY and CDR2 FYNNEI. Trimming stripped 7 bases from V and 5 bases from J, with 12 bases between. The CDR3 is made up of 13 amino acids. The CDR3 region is CASNPGTHQPQHF. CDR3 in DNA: TGTGCCAGCAATCCAGGTACCCATCAGCCCCAGCATTTT.

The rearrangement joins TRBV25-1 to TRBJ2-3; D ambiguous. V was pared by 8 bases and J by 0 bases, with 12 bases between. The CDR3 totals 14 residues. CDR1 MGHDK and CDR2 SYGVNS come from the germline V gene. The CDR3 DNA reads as TGTGCCAGCCAGTCTGAACTTAGCACAGATACGCAGTATTTT. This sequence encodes CASQSELSTDTQYF.